This entry lists 27 T cell receptor beta chains sequenced from one sample in a study of blood T cells in healthy people across ages. PCR was performed a second time for about 7 to 11 cycles using a sample-barcoded 5' primer and a J-beta primer mix. Each CDR3 protein is one row after TCRdb ran MiXCR on the 5' RACE reads. Of approximately 670,000 distinct CDR3 sequences detected, approximately 40% appear once; the ten largest clones hold around 30%. Sequenced material: blood. The receptors stem from a man older than 75 in good health.

The chain recombines TRBV6-2 or TRBV6-3 with TRBJ2-2; the D gene is possibly TRBD1 (6 bases). Per germline, CDR1 MNHEY and CDR2 SVGEGT. The V end was cut by 6 bases, the J end by 4 bases, with 15 bases between. The CDR3 runs 15 residues. The CDR3 loop reads CASSFFLGGTGELFF. In DNA, the CDR3 is TGTGCCAGCAGCTTTTTTCTAGGGGGCACCGGGGAGCTGTTTTTT.

The chain employs TRBV4-3 and TRBJ1-4, with 8 positions matching TRBD1. The V segment lost 0 bases and the J segment 4 bases; nucleotides outside the gene matches: 7. Germline V gives CDR1 LGHNA, CDR2 YSLEER. The CDR3 length is 17 residues. DNA for the CDR3: TGCGCCAGCAGCCAAGAACTCGACAGGGGTTATAATGAAAAACTGTTTTTT. This gives the protein CASSQELDRGYNEKLFF.

V usage is TRBV4-3 and J usage is TRBJ2-3, with 8 bases matching TRBD1. CDR1 LGHNA and CDR2 YSLEER come from the germline V gene. This CDR3 has 16 residues. V lost 0 bases, J lost 2 bases, and 4 bases stayed unmatched. DNA of the CDR3: TGCGCCAGCAGCCAAGATCGGACAGGGACCACAGATACGCAGTATTTT. Protein: CASSQDRTGTTDTQYF.

The chain recombines TRBV7-2 with TRBJ1-2; D is undetermined. The CDR3 extends over 14 amino acids. Germline V CDR1 and CDR2: SGHTA, FQGNSA. Trimming shortened V by 1 base and J by 5 bases, and 11 bases separated the two germline ends. CDR3 in DNA: TGTGCCAGCAGCTTAGTCGGGCAGAATTATGGCTACACCTTC. It yields the protein CASSLVGQNYGYTF.

The chain is built from TRBV5-1 and TRBJ1-6; TRBD1 agrees at 8 bases. The germline V gene has CDR1 SGHRS and CDR2 YFSETQ. The CDR3 sequence is 15 residues long. V was pared by 3 bases and J by 9 bases, with 8 bases of the junction left unmatched. Here the CDR3 reads CASSWTTGAGSPLHF. CDR3 nucleotide sequence: TGCGCCAGCAGCTGGACGACAGGGGCTGGTTCACCCCTCCACTTT.

This clonotype showed up many times. V and J are TRBV20-1 and TRBJ2-1; 10 bases fit TRBD2. Germline CDR1 and CDR2: DFQATT and SNEGSKA (reference sequence). This CDR3 is built from 16 residues. With 4 bases clipped from V and 4 bases from J, the junction kept 10 bases outside the gene matches. The CDR3 region has the DNA TGCAGTGCTACCTTAATGCTAGCGGGGGTTTACAATGAGCAGTTCTTC. Its protein is CSATLMLAGVYNEQFF.

This clonotype was picked up a small number of times. The chain recombines TRBV20-1 with TRBJ2-1; D is possibly TRBD1 (5 bases). V was cut by 4 bases and J by 0 bases, with 13 bases left in between. The CDR3 runs 15 residues. Germline CDR1 is DFQATT and CDR2 is SNEGSKA (reference sequence). The DNA of the CDR3 is TGCAGTGCTATATCGGACAAAACCTCCTACAATGAGCAGTTCTTC. This encodes CSAISDKTSYNEQFF.

This clonotype turned up a few times. V and J are TRBV7-8 and TRBJ1-4, with 8 bases that match TRBD1. The CDR3 runs 13 residues. The V segment lost 5 bases and the J segment 10 bases; nucleotides outside the gene matches: 6. Germline assignment: CDR1 SGHVS and CDR2 FQNEAQ. The CDR3, as DNA: TGTGCCAGCAGCAGGACAGGGAAGGGAAAACTGTTTTTT. Its protein product is CASSRTGKGKLFF.

V is TRBV28 and J is TRBJ1-2; TRBD1 agrees at 7 bases. The V gene end was trimmed by 7 bases and the J gene end by 4 bases; junction bases not matched to a gene: 12. The germline V gene encodes CDR1 MDHEN and CDR2 SYDVKM. The CDR3 extends over 15 amino acids. CDR3 in DNA: TGTGCCAGCACCCCGGGGACAGCAAATGCCTATGGCTACACCTTC. Its protein is CASTPGTANAYGYTF.

V usage is TRBV4-1 and J usage is TRBJ2-6; a weak D match, TRBD1 (6 bases). Germline CDR1 MGHRA, CDR2 YSYEKL. Trimming shortened V by 1 base and J by 0 bases, and 10 bases separated the two germline ends. The CDR3 contains 17 residues. The CDR3 reads CASSQGTANSGANVLTF. The CDR3 DNA reads as TGCGCCAGCAGCCAAGGGACAGCTAACTCTGGGGCCAACGTCCTGACTTTC.

V gene TRBV7-2 combines with J gene TRBJ2-1; possibly TRBD2 for D (6 bases). V shed 5 bases and J shed 4 bases, with 12 bases lying between them. The CDR3 sequence is 14 residues long. Germline V CDR1 and CDR2: SGHTA, FQGNSA. CDR3 DNA: TGTGCCAGCAGCCATCTGGAGGGTTACAATGAGCAGTTCTTC. Residues: CASSHLEGYNEQFF.

The genes are TRBV5-4 and TRBJ1-2; 11 bases line up with TRBD1. This CDR3 is 15 amino acids long. Germline V CDR1 and CDR2: SGHNT, YYREEE (reference sequence). V dropped 2 bases and J dropped 7; count of bases not matched to a gene: 7. The CDR3 loop reads CASSFPGQGATGYTF. CDR3 sequence (DNA): TGTGCCAGCAGCTTCCCTGGACAGGGGGCGACTGGCTACACCTTC. Complete variable domain (other parts from reference TRBV5-4 and TRBJ1-2): ETGVTQSPTHLIKTRGQQVTLRCSSQSGHNTVSWYQQALGQGPQFIFQYYREEENGRGNFPPRFSGLQFPNYSSELNVNALELDDSALYLCASSFPGQGATGYTFGSGTRLTVV.

The V and J genes are TRBV9 and TRBJ2-2, with D unclear. V was cut by 0 bases and J by 3 bases, with 3 bases left in between. The CDR3 has 13 residues. CDR1 is SGDLS and CDR2 is YYNGEE in the germline V gene. The CDR3 DNA follows: TGTGCCAGCAGCGTAGGTGACACCGGGGAGCTGTTTTTT. Its protein is CASSVGDTGELFF.

Of note for this clonotype: A much larger clone is a single base away; this may be a read error. The chain has TRBV29-1 and TRBJ2-5; TRBD1 agrees at 8 bases. The DNA end is more similar to TRBJ2-7, so the J call may be wrong. CDR1 and CDR2 from the germline V gene are SQVTM and ANQGSEA. The CDR3 totals 14 residues. The CDR3 reads CSVVPGTGVHEQYF. The CDR3 DNA sequence: TGCAGCGTTGTTCCCGGGACAGGTGTCCACGAGCAGTACTTC.

This sequence joins TRBV12-3 or TRBV12-4 and TRBJ2-1; TRBD1 matches at 7 bases. The trim removed 3 bases at V and 6 bases at J, leaving 8 bases unmatched. The CDR3 runs to 15 residues. The CDR3 DNA is TGTGCCAGCAGTTTCCCCGGGACAGTAACCAATGAGCAGTTCTTC. Residues: CASSFPGTVTNEQFF.

The rearrangement links TRBV5-1 to TRBJ1-2, with a tentative D call TRBD1 (5 bases). The V and J ends lost 6 bases and 10 bases respectively, with 19 bases between them. CDR3 size: 13 residues. The V gene's germline CDR1 is SGHRS and CDR2 YFSETQ. The CDR3, as DNA: TGCGCCAGCATCCTGGGGACCGGGGAGGTCTACACCTTC. Amino acid sequence: CASILGTGEVYTF. Based on the CDR3 plus reference TRBV5-1 and TRBJ1-2, the full variable domain is KAGVTQTPRYLIKTRGQQVTLSCSPISGHRSVSWYQQTPGQGLQFLFEYFSETQRNKGNFPGRFSGRQFSNSRSEMNVSTLELGDSALYLCASILGTGEVYTFGSGTRLTVV.

This clonotype appeared a single time. The gene calls are TRBV7-8 and TRBJ1-2, with D tentatively TRBD1 (6 bases). The CDR3 is 12 amino acids. Trimming took off 7 bases at V and 7 bases at J, with 13 bases between the two ends. Germline V gene lookup returns CDR1 SGHVS and CDR2 FQNEAQ. CDR3 protein: CASIPGQIGYTF. CDR3 nucleotides: TGTGCCAGCATCCCAGGACAGATTGGCTACACCTTC.

The genes are TRBV7-2 and TRBJ2-7; 14 nucleotides line up with TRBD2. This CDR3 has 17 amino acids. Germline V gene data show CDR1 as SGHTA and CDR2 as FQGNSA. The V segment lost 3 bases and the J segment 6 bases; nucleotides outside the gene matches: 10. DNA for the CDR3: TGTGCCAGCAGCTTTCCCCGAGGGACTAGCGGGAGATTCGAGCAGTACTTC. Protein: CASSFPRGTSGRFEQYF.

The table lists this clonotype with a few counts. The gene calls are TRBV18 and TRBJ2-7, with 10 bases matching TRBD2. The J segment lost 3 bases and the V segment lost 4 bases, leaving 15 bases of the junction unmatched. This CDR3 region has 18 residues. CDR1 is KGHSH and CDR2 is LQKENI in the germline V gene. CDR3 bases: TGTGCCAGCTCACGAGAAACTGTTAGCGGGAGGTCCCTCTACGAGCAGTACTTC. Translation gives CASSRETVSGRSLYEQYF.

This clonotype was recorded a few times. This rearrangement joins TRBV4-3 to TRBJ2-1, with TRBD2 as a possible D gene (6 bases). Germline CDR1 and CDR2: LGHNA and YSLEER. CDR3 length: 15 residues. Trimming took 1 base from V and 5 from J, leaving 12 bases between them. The CDR3 sequence is CASSQVAAGNNEQFF. The CDR3, as DNA: TGCGCCAGCAGCCAAGTAGCGGCAGGGAACAATGAGCAGTTCTTC.

This CDR3 reads CSADLLGGPSYEQYF. The DNA of the CDR3 is TGCAGTGCTGACCTTTTAGGGGGCCCCTCCTACGAGCAGTACTTC. The rearrangement links TRBV20-1 to TRBJ2-7, with 7 nucleotides matching TRBD1. Germline V gene lookup returns CDR1 DFQATT and CDR2 SNEGSKA (reference sequence). Germline trimming cut 5 bases from V and 0 bases from J; bases unmatched to any gene: 10. The CDR3 is made up of 15 amino acids.

This clonotype was detected a few times. V and J are TRBV20-1 and TRBJ2-1; D is perhaps TRBD2 (6 bases). V lost 7 bases, J lost 10 bases, and 26 bases lay in between. The germline gives CDR1 DFQATT, CDR2 SNEGSKA (reference sequence). This CDR3 region has 15 residues. CDR3 protein: CSVGEAGVGMFEQFF. The CDR3 DNA is TGCAGTGTAGGGGAGGCCGGCGTCGGAATGTTCGAGCAGTTCTTC.

As regards this clonotype: At one end, the junction sequence differs from germline, possibly due to a read error. V and J are TRBV29-1 and TRBJ1-1; 9 bases agree with TRBD1. Germline lookup yields CDR1 SQVTM and CDR2 ANQGSEA. CDR3 length: 13 amino acids. The CDR3 bases are TGCGGCGTTGAAACAGGGGGCTGGACTGAAGCTTTCTTT. It codes for CGVETGGWTEAFF.

About this clonotype: Likely a read error: the CDR3 ends without its conserved phenylalanine or tryptophan. J is TRBJ2-1 and V is TRBV6-2 or TRBV6-3, with D perhaps matching TRBD2 (6 bases). CDR3 length: 16 residues. Trimming shortened V by 7 bases and J by 0 bases, and 16 bases separated the two germline ends. Looked up from germline, CDR1 is MNHEY and CDR2 is SVGEGT. CDR3: CASTRDSLSSYNEQFI. The CDR3 DNA follows: TGTGCCAGCACTCGGGACTCCCTGAGCTCCTACAATGAGCAGTTCATC.

The J gene is TRBJ1-1, the V gene TRBV6-1; a possible D gene is TRBD1 (5 bases). The CDR3 loop spans 14 amino acids. CDR1 is MNHNS and CDR2 is SASEGT in the germline V gene. V lost 7 bases to trimming and J lost 10 bases, with 22 bases between them. DNA of the CDR3: TGTGCCAGCATAGGGGAGTGGAGCAGCCTCGGAGCTTTCTTT. Protein product: CASIGEWSSLGAFF.

The chain employs TRBV7-2 and TRBJ2-7, with 8 positions matching TRBD2. This CDR3 has 15 residues. The V and J ends lost 1 base and 5 bases, in that order; junction bases with no gene match: 7. Germline-derived CDR1 and CDR2 are SGHTA and FQGNSA. CDR3 protein: CASSLGGSGIDEQYF. In DNA, the CDR3 is TGTGCCAGCAGCTTAGGTGGTAGCGGGATTGACGAGCAGTACTTC.

The chain is built from TRBV6-2 or TRBV6-3 and TRBJ2-1; TRBD2 might be the D (7 bases). The length of the CDR3 is 16 residues. Germline values: CDR1 MNHEY, CDR2 SVGEGT. The V and J ends lost 4 bases and 2 bases respectively, with 15 bases between them. This chain's CDR3 is CASSSSAGAAYNEQFF. CDR3 nucleotides: TGTGCCAGCAGTTCAAGTGCGGGGGCGGCCTACAATGAGCAGTTCTTC.